The text below deals with one TCR beta chain. These data originate in a study of blood T cell repertoires in COVID-19. The CDR3 is 14 amino acids. The germline V gene encodes CDR1 SQVTM and CDR2 ANQGSEA. The V end lost 1 base, the J end lost 4 bases, and 13 bases lay between the germline ends. This table comes from immunoSEQ multiplex PCR, and its TCRdb copy is limited to in-frame clones, with some not included. The table has about 130,000 clones, approximately 83% seen once. Sequences were obtained from peripheral blood. The receptor was isolated from an elderly man with active or convalescent COVID-19. The chain employs TRBV29-1 and TRBJ2-5; weak D call: TRBD1 (6 bases). For the CDR3, the DNA is TGCAGCGTTGAAGCTTTGGGGGCAGGAGAGACCCAGTACTTC. Protein sequence: CSVEALGAGETQYF.